This TCR beta chain appears in the sequencing data of a study of CD8 T cells in ankylosing spondylitis. Study-wide results and caveats: A TCR beta motif made of about 8 highly homologous variants seemed typical of ankylosing spondylitis blood. Disease-linked clones displayed a CD8+ phenotype and appeared relatively rarely in peripheral blood. Earlier authors reported some of these motif variants in reactive arthritis synovial fluid and blood.

CDR3 length: 13 amino acids. Trimming left V 7 bases short and J 3 bases short, with 10 bases between. Using its own MiXCR run on the 5' RACE reads, TCRdb lists one record per CDR3 protein. The data show about 200,000 distinct CDR3 sequences, roughly 13% seen once. Of note for this clonotype: Its target is unknown.

This TCR was sampled from a male donor with ankylosing spondylitis or in good health (not recorded which). Sequencing was performed on blood, either unsorted or a sorted T cell fraction (not recorded which). The gene calls are TRBV12-3 or TRBV12-4 and TRBJ2-1; D possibly corresponds to TRBD2 (5 bases). The CDR3 sequence: CASIETNYNEQFF. Written as DNA, the CDR3 is TGTGCCAGCATTGAGACTAACTACAATGAGCAGTTCTTC.